A single sample is the source of the 27 T cell receptor beta chains below, sequenced in a study of T cell changes during pregnancy in multiple sclerosis. Sequencing used immunoSEQ multiplex PCR; TCRdb keeps in-frame clones, though not all of them. Of about 60,000 clones listed, about 94% were seen once; the top ten hold 2.5% to 4%. Sequenced material: CD8+ T cells from peripheral blood mononuclear cells, taken in the second trimester of pregnancy. The source is a female donor with multiple sclerosis, enrolled in a pregnancy study.

The CDR3 bases are TGCAGCGGGCGGGGGGCCCGGGCTGAAGCTTTCTTT. Amino acid sequence: CSGRGARAEAFF. This rearrangement joins TRBV29-1 to TRBJ1-1; tentative D call: TRBD1 (6 bases). The length of the CDR3 is 12 residues. Trimming shortened V by 7 bases and J by 6 bases, and 15 bases separated the two germline ends. The germline V gene has CDR1 SQVTM and CDR2 ANQGSEA.

This chain uses TRBV7-9 with TRBJ2-5; D is uncertain. Trimming took off 4 bases at V and 0 bases at J, with 3 bases between the two ends. This CDR3 is 12 amino acids long. Per the germline V gene, CDR1 is SEHNR and CDR2 is FQNEAQ (reference sequence). The CDR3 nucleotides are TGTGCCAGCAGCTACTACCAAGAGACCCAGTACTTC. This gives the protein CASSYYQETQYF.

CDR3 nucleotide sequence: TGTGCCAGCAGCTCAAAGGAGAGCTCCTACAATGAGCAGTTCTTC. Translating it yields CASSSKESSYNEQFF. The chain has TRBV7-9 and TRBJ2-1, with D uncertain. The germline CDR1 and CDR2 sequences are SEHNR and FQNEAQ (reference sequence). This CDR3 is 15 amino acids long. Trimming left V 4 bases short and J 0 bases short, with 10 bases between.

The chain is built from TRBV7-2 and TRBJ1-2; 9 bases are a match to TRBD1. Germline CDR1 SGHTA, CDR2 FQGNSA. V dropped 5 bases and J dropped 0; count of bases not matched to a gene: 4. The CDR3 is 15 residues long. Here the CDR3 reads CASSPDRGTNYGYTF. The CDR3 DNA sequence: TGTGCCAGCAGCCCGGACAGGGGCACTAACTATGGCTACACCTTC. Using reference TRBV7-2 and TRBJ1-2 for the parts outside the CDR3, the full variable domain is GAGVSQSPSNKVTEKGKDVELRCDPISGHTALYWYRQSLGQGLEFLIYFQGNSAPDKSGLPSDRFSAERTGGSVSTLTIQRTQQEDSAVYLCASSPDRGTNYGYTFGSGTRLTVV.

This chain uses TRBV7-6 with TRBJ2-7; D unclear. CDR1 SGHVS and CDR2 FNYEAQ come from the germline V gene. The CDR3 is 14 residues long. The ends were cut back, 4 bases at V and 6 bases at J, with 16 bases in the middle. CDR3 nucleotides: TGTGCCAGCAGCTCGACTGGCGGTCTAAGCGAGCAGTACTTC. Encoded protein: CASSSTGGLSEQYF. The full variable domain, its missing parts supplied by reference TRBV7-6 and TRBJ2-7, is GAGVSQSPRYKVTKRGQDVALRCDPISGHVSLYWYRQALGQGPEFLTYFNYEAQQDKSGLPNDRFSAERPEGSISTLTIQRTEQRDSAMYRCASSSTGGLSEQYFGPGTRLTVT.

The genes are TRBV11-2 and TRBJ2-7; the match to TRBD1 covers 11 bases. Germline CDR1 reads SGHAT; CDR2 reads FQNNGV. Trimming cost V 4 bases and J 4 bases; bases outside gene matches: 3. This CDR3 is 14 amino acids long. The DNA of the CDR3 is TGTGCCAGCAGCTCGGGACAGGGGGTGTACGAGCAGTACTTC. Translation gives CASSSGQGVYEQYF.

The chain is built from TRBV2 and TRBJ1-2; TRBD1 is a possible D gene (5 bases). CDR1 and CDR2 from the germline V gene are SNHLY and FYNNEI. Trimming took 2 bases from V and 6 from J, leaving 10 bases between them. The CDR3 extends over 13 amino acids. CDR3 in amino acids: CASSESRVHGYTF. The CDR3 DNA follows: TGTGCCAGCAGTGAATCCAGGGTGCATGGCTACACCTTC.

The rearrangement joins TRBV5-1 to TRBJ2-5; 7 bases are shared with TRBD1. CDR1 and CDR2 (germline): SGHRS, YFSETQ. The CDR3 has 15 amino acids. J was trimmed by 4 bases and V by 4 bases; bases with no gene match: 10. The DNA for the CDR3 is TGCGCCAGCAGCCTAATACAGGGGTTGAGAGAGACCCAGTACTTC. Its translation is CASSLIQGLRETQYF.

The V and J genes are TRBV27 and TRBJ2-7, with a weak D call TRBD2 (6 bases). Trimming pared 5 bases from V and 1 base from J, leaving 12 bases between. Germline CDR1 reads MNHEY; CDR2 reads SMNVEV (reference sequence). The CDR3 is 14 amino acids. In DNA form, the CDR3 reads TGTGCCAGCAGTCCGGGACTGCGATCCTACGAGCAGTACTTC. This codes for CASSPGLRSYEQYF.

Points on this clone: One end of the junction does not line up with germline, which may come from a read error. Other DNA sequences in this specimen translate into the identical CDR3. The chain employs TRBV29-1 and TRBJ2-1, with 11 bases fitting TRBD2. The CDR3 loop spans 16 amino acids. Germline V gene data show CDR1 as SQVTM and CDR2 as ANQGSEA. Here the CDR3 reads CSVEDRRTSGYYEQFF. CDR3 in DNA: TGCAGCGTCGAAGATCGGAGGACTAGCGGGTACTATGAGCAGTTCTTC.

The chain joins TRBV27 to TRBJ2-7, with 9 bases fitting TRBD1. The CDR3 length is 14 residues. Unmatched junction bases numbered 8, after V lost 6 bases and J lost 5 bases. Germline V gene sequence: CDR1 MNHEY, CDR2 SMNVEV (reference sequence). The DNA of the CDR3 is TGTGCCAGCAGGCCTGACAGGGGGTTAGACGAGCAGTACTTC. The encoded protein is CASRPDRGLDEQYF.

This clone was recorded a few times. The chain combines TRBV27 with TRBJ2-2, with D possibly TRBD1 on 7 matching bases. The germline V gene encodes CDR1 MNHEY and CDR2 SMNVEV (reference sequence). V was pared by 10 bases and J by 6 bases, with 15 bases between. The CDR3 is 13 amino acids. In DNA form, the CDR3 reads TGTGCCACCCAGGGGGGAGGTCCCGGGGAGCTGTTTTTT. Translated, it gives CATQGGGPGELFF.

This rearrangement joins TRBV27 to TRBJ1-1, with TRBD1 matching 8 bases. V was clipped by 3 bases and J by 4 bases; unmatched bases: 4. This CDR3 spans 14 amino acids. Germline V gives CDR1 MNHEY, CDR2 SMNVEV (reference sequence). The CDR3 DNA follows: TGTGCCAGCAGTTTCGGACAGGGAGGCACTGAAGCTTTCTTT. Translated: CASSFGQGGTEAFF.

The chain uses TRBV7-9 and TRBJ2-1; tentative D call: TRBD2 (6 bases). Germline V lookup: CDR1 SEHNR, CDR2 FQNEAQ (reference sequence). This CDR3 has 15 amino acids. V was shortened by 10 bases and J by 4 bases, with 20 bases between the two germline ends. The DNA of the CDR3 is TGTGCCACACTACCGGCGGGCGGGGATTACAATGAGCAGTTCTTC. This codes for CATLPAGGDYNEQFF. Supplemented by reference TRBV7-9 and TRBJ2-1, the full variable domain reads DTGVSQNPRHKITKRGQNVTFRCDPISEHNRLYWYRQTLGQGPEFLTYFQNEAQLEKSRLLSDRFSAERPKGSFSTLEIQRTEQGDSAMYLCATLPAGGDYNEQFFGPGTRLTVL.

The V call is TRBV7-8, the J call TRBJ2-1; the match to TRBD2 covers 10 bases. CDR1 is SGHVS, CDR2 FQNEAQ, per germline. This CDR3 spans 13 amino acids. The V and J ends lost 5 bases and 8 bases, in that order; junction bases with no gene match: 3. The DNA for the CDR3 is TGTGCCAGCAGCACCGGGACTAGCGATGAGCAGTTCTTC. Translated, it gives CASSTGTSDEQFF.

The chain recombines TRBV19 with TRBJ1-1, with D maybe TRBD1 (5 bases). CDR3 length: 18 amino acids. From germline, CDR1 is LNHDA and CDR2 SQIVND (reference sequence). The V end was cut by 2 bases, the J end by 3 bases, with 22 bases between. The CDR3 protein is CASSIRLPVRVVHTEAFF. CDR3 nucleotide sequence: TGTGCCAGTAGTATAAGACTCCCTGTCAGGGTGGTGCACACTGAAGCTTTCTTT.

V and J are TRBV4-2 and TRBJ2-1; 10 positions agree with TRBD2. In germline, CDR1 is LGHNA, CDR2 YNFKEQ. The CDR3 contains 15 residues. V dropped 3 bases and J dropped 3; count of bases not matched to a gene: 2. In DNA form, the CDR3 reads TGTGCCAGCAGCCACTTAGCGGGAGGCTACAATGAGCAGTTCTTC. This translates into CASSHLAGGYNEQFF.

This rearrangement joins TRBV5-1 to TRBJ2-1, with 12 nucleotides matching TRBD2. Germline V gene data show CDR1 as SGHRS and CDR2 as YFSETQ. The CDR3 is 17 residues long. V lost 4 bases and J lost 0; bases outside the gene matches: 5. CDR3 amino acids: CASSLTSGGSSYNEQFF. Here the CDR3 DNA reads TGCGCCAGCAGCCTGACTAGCGGGGGAAGCTCCTACAATGAGCAGTTCTTC.

V and J are TRBV4-1 and TRBJ2-2, with 9 bases aligning to TRBD2. The germline gives CDR1 MGHRA, CDR2 YSYEKL. The CDR3 has 15 amino acids. Here the CDR3 DNA reads TGCGCTAGCCTTGGAGGCGGGAGGGAGGGCGGGGAGCTGTTTTTT. Protein sequence: CASLGGGREGGELFF.

The chain is built from TRBV11-3 and TRBJ2-1; a weak D match, TRBD1 (5 bases). Trimming shortened V by 0 bases and J by 4 bases, and 10 bases separated the two germline ends. This CDR3 has 15 amino acids. In germline, CDR1 is SGHNT, CDR2 YENEEA. The CDR3 here is CASSLDSGSYNEQFF. In nucleotides, the CDR3 is TGTGCCAGCAGCTTAGATTCAGGGTCTTACAATGAGCAGTTCTTC. Full variable domain (missing parts from reference TRBV11-3 and TRBJ2-1): EAGVVQSPRYKIIEKKQPVAFWCNPISGHNTLYWYLQNLGQGPELLIRYENEEAVDDSQLPKDRFSAERLKGVDSTLKIQPAELGDSAVYLCASSLDSGSYNEQFFGPGTRLTVL.

The rearrangement joins TRBV11-2 to TRBJ2-6, with D uncertain. Germline V lookup: CDR1 SGHAT, CDR2 FQNNGV. This CDR3 contains 15 residues. V dropped 8 bases and J dropped 3 bases, with 14 bases sitting between them. CDR3 region: CASQNVGDGANVLTF. The CDR3 nucleotides read TGTGCCAGCCAAAATGTGGGCGATGGGGCCAACGTCCTGACTTTC. Based on the CDR3 plus reference TRBV11-2 and TRBJ2-6, the full variable domain is EAGVAQSPRYKIIEKRQSVAFWCNPISGHATLYWYQQILGQGPKLLIQFQNNGVVDDSQLPKDRFSAERLKGVDSTLKIQPAKLEDSAVYLCASQNVGDGANVLTFGAGSRLTVL.

The chain joins TRBV29-1 to TRBJ1-1; D is uncertain. The germline V gene has CDR1 SQVTM and CDR2 ANQGSEA. Trimming took off 7 bases at V and 0 bases at J, with 9 bases between the two ends. The CDR3 contains 12 residues. The CDR3 is CSAVVLNTEAFF. CDR3 coding DNA: TGCAGCGCCGTAGTATTGAACACTGAAGCTTTCTTT.

V usage is TRBV5-5 and J usage is TRBJ2-2; 11 bases align to TRBD1. The CDR3 consists of 15 residues. Germline loops: CDR1 SGHKS, CDR2 YYEKEE (reference sequence). V was clipped by 3 bases and J by 6 bases; unmatched bases: 4. The chain's CDR3 is CASSSGQGGAGELFF. CDR3 bases: TGTGCCAGCAGCTCGGGACAGGGGGGGGCCGGGGAGCTGTTTTTT.

This chain connects TRBV6-1 to TRBJ2-5; possibly TRBD1 for D (7 bases). This CDR3 comprises 15 residues. Germline V gives CDR1 MNHNS, CDR2 SASEGT. Between the trimmed V and J ends, which lost 2 bases and 4 bases, there was a span of 14 bases. The CDR3: CASSERNRGGETQYF. As DNA, the CDR3 is TGTGCCAGCAGTGAACGGAACAGGGGAGGAGAGACCCAGTACTTC.

V usage is TRBV27 and J usage is TRBJ1-5, with TRBD1 matching over 8 bases. V trimming: 5 bases; J trimming: 3 bases; junction bases outside the gene matches: 6. This CDR3 comprises 15 residues. Germline values: CDR1 MNHEY, CDR2 SMNVEV (reference sequence). CDR3 sequence: CASSSGQGYNQPQHF. DNA for the CDR3: TGTGCCAGCAGTAGTGGACAGGGTTACAATCAGCCCCAGCATTTT.

The rearrangement uses TRBV7-8 and TRBJ2-1; a weak D match, TRBD2 (6 bases). V lost 10 bases and J 3 bases, leaving 16 bases between the germline ends. Germline values: CDR1 SGHVS, CDR2 FQNEAQ. The CDR3 loop spans 14 amino acids. DNA of the CDR3: TGTGCCACCATGCGGGACGGTAACTACAATGAGCAGTTCTTC. Translated: CATMRDGNYNEQFF.

This clone was recorded once. The chain is built from TRBV4-1 and TRBJ2-3; TRBD2 matches at 7 bases. Losses at the gene ends were 1 base for V and 2 bases for J; bases not matched to a gene: 6. Germline lookup yields CDR1 MGHRA and CDR2 YSYEKL. There are 16 residues in the CDR3. CDR3 sequence: CASSQVGLADTDTQYF. DNA for the CDR3: TGCGCCAGCAGCCAAGTGGGTCTAGCGGACACAGATACGCAGTATTTT.